The entry below describes one T cell receptor beta chain. Per the original methods: Reference gene primer amplification gave estimated nucleated cell counts. The repertoire was sequenced with immunoSEQ multiplex PCR; TCRdb's copy has only in-frame clones and lacks some. The V and J calls and the clone size are those of that table, but D and trimming were determined from the DNA. Of approximately 150,000 clones listed, 80% are singletons. The data were taken from a study of blood T cell repertoires in COVID-19. Study context: Samples of COVID-19 (acute and convalescent) were obtained from the United States, Italy and Spain. PBMCs, B-cell-depleted T cells, or T cells were the source of the cDNA or gDNA that made up the material.

The J segment lost 3 bases and the V segment lost 5 bases, leaving 6 bases of the junction unmatched. CDR1 is SGHRS and CDR2 is YFSETQ in the germline V gene. The CDR3 sequence is 14 residues long. The chain uses TRBV5-1 and TRBJ2-7; 9 bases line up with TRBD2. The TCR sequence derives from a man aged 65-85 years who had recovered from COVID-19. Sequences were obtained from peripheral blood. CDR3 in DNA: TGCGCCAGCAGTCTTAGCGGGAGCCTCTACGAGCAGTACTTC. It codes for CASSLSGSLYEQYF.